This T cell receptor (beta chain) comes out of a study of T cell responses to AZD1222 COVID-19 vaccine (dated by TCRdb to about 2021). Looking at the study overall: TCR sequencing covered fewer than 250 trial participants: 200 to 220 given two doses of AZD1222 and 26 given two doses of MenACWY control vaccine. Enrollment into the trials was organized by age into subgroups of 18-55, 56-69 and 70-plus years, and those subgroups contained approximately 150, 30 and 60 TCR-sequenced participants, respectively. Paper-wide results and their limitations: Most participants were white British and females outnumbered males, and the authors suggested that clonal diversity may have been underestimated. Reportedly, close to half of the unique spike-specific TCRs recognized epitopes lying outside the regions that are mutated in the B.1.351 and B.1.1.7 variants. A significant rise in spike-specific TCR breadth and depth was observed after two AZD1222 doses relative to day 0 and relative to MenACWY recipients. In the small 56-69-year group, the increase in depth fell short of significance, most likely because of low power. Because no samples from the day 14 peak response were available, repertoires could be characterized only after the peak T cell response. Conclusions about previously exposed vaccinees were limited because only six AZD1222 recipients were SARS-CoV-2 seropositive at baseline. CD4 TCRs associated with the vaccine covered the entire spike protein, and the dominant responses were in regions 160-218 and 743-854.

The CDR3 regions of human TCRbeta chains were analyzed by immunosequencing. As for the authors' bioinformatics: TCRs in the repertoires were matched against a reference library of SARS-CoV-2-specific TCRs that had been generated with the MIRA antigen-specificity platform. Breadth was defined as the fraction of unique TCRs that were SARS-CoV-2-associated. Depth was defined as the fraction of total T cells that were SARS-CoV-2-associated. Using the MIRA data, each spike-specific TCR was assigned both to the spike region to which the TCR was reactive and to a CD4 or CD8 class. Log10-transformed breadth and depth values were compared by one-way ANOVA with Sidak's multiple comparisons tests. The immuneACCESS repertoire file appears here via TCRdb, limited to in-frame rearrangements. These files lack a portion of the clones; in checked studies, under half of the deficit traces to unresolved V genes, and the cause of the others is not known. Clone size and V and J calls were adopted from that table, with D and trimming inferred from the DNA. Within this sample are about 270,000 clones, with almost 95% of them counted one time only. The ten top clones hold roughly 0.51% of the sample.

Remarks on this clone: What this receptor recognizes is not known. No per-base quality is available; no much larger clone lies one base away.

The sample's time point label, in plain terms: about 28 days (+/-7) after the second vaccine dose. AZD1222 recipients with second doses at about 4 weeks or about 12 weeks were pooled, because spike-specific TCR depth and breadth did not differ between schedules. Vaccinee samples were obtained from the UK trials COV001 and COV002, which included a single-blind randomized controlled phase 2/3 trial of AZD1222 (ChAdOx1 nCoV-19) in healthy adults. For TCRbeta chain sequencing, PBMC samples from trial participants were taken at day 0 and at day 28 after the second dose. Measured from the cysteine to the phenylalanine, the CDR3 is 14 residues long. The only DNA kept is the CDR3, 42 bases in frame from the first base. Cut back by 4 bases and 10 bases, the V and J ends lie 14 bases apart. The germline V gene (reference sequence) yields LGHDT for CDR1 and YNNKEL for CDR2.

The V gene is TRBV3-1 (or the pseudogene TRBV3-2) and the J gene is TRBJ1-6; the D gene is perhaps TRBD1, on 5 matching bases. Specimen: peripheral blood, collected 28 days after the second AZD1222 dose. The clonotype comes from an adult who received the AZD1222 COVID-19 vaccine. The sequenced DNA: TGTGCCAGCAGCCGATATGATAGGGGATCACCCCTCCACTTT. Translated, this gives CASSRYDRGSPLHF.